The source of this T cell receptor beta chain is a study of blood T cell repertoires in COVID-19. Looking at the study overall: The analysed material was cDNA or gDNA that came from T cells, B-cell-depleted T cells, or PBMCs.

The ends lost 1 base at V and 1 base at J; junction bases unmatched: 3. Germline-derived CDR1 and CDR2 are MGHRA and YSYEKL. This CDR3 spans 16 amino acids. The assay was immunoSEQ multiplex PCR, and TCRdb's table has in-frame clones only and misses some. In the table there are a few hundred thousand clones, approximately 84% of which are singletons. This clone occurred once. Sequencing input: PBMCs or T cells enriched from blood (not recorded which). This TCR was sampled from a man aged 25-45 years who had recovered from COVID-19. This sequence joins TRBV4-1 and TRBJ2-3, with 9 bases lining up with TRBD2. The CDR3 nucleotides read TGCGCCAGCAGCCAAGGTAGCGGGAGCGGCACAGATACGCAGTATTTT. It specifies CASSQGSGSGTDTQYF.